The entry that follows covers one TCR beta chain sequence. As yet, its antigen is unknown. The germline V gene encodes CDR1 SGHVS and CDR2 FQNEAQ. The CDR3 consists of 15 residues. Trimming removed 4 bases at V and 8 bases at J, with 17 bases between. The data stem from a study of cytomegalovirus exposure and HLA in healthy donors. The PCR used 60 Vbeta and 13 Jbeta primers. Generated by immunoSEQ multiplex PCR, the TCRdb table keeps only in-frame clones and is missing some. The profile covers approximately 88,000 clones, with 76% appearing a single time and 1.2% to 1.5% taken by the ten largest. Study conclusions and caveats: Later analysis showed TCR association rates varying by HLA locus, highest for DRB1 and lowest for HLA-C. In a later analysis, productive TCRs from donors in an Asian-associated ancestry cluster reportedly carried fewer N-insertions than the cohort mean. A later analysis linked a missense DCLRE1C variant to TCR beta V- and J-gene trimming.

This sequence originates from a male donor in good health and CMV-seronegative. The V and J genes are TRBV7-8 and TRBJ1-4; D possibly corresponds to TRBD1 (6 bases). Sequences were obtained from PBMCs. CDR3 sequence (DNA): TGTGCCAGCAGCTATAAACAGGGCGTAATGGAAAAACTGTTTTTT. It yields the protein CASSYKQGVMEKLFF.